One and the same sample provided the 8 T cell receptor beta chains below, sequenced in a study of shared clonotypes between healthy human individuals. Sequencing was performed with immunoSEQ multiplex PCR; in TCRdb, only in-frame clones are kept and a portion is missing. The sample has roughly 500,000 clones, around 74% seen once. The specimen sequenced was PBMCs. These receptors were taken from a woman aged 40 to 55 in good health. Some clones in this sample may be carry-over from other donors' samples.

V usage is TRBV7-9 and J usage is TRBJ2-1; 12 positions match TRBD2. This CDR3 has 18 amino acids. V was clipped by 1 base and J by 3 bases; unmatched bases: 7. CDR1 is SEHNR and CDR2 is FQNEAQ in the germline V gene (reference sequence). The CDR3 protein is CASSLDASGRAVYNEQFF. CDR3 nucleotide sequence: TGTGCCAGCAGCTTAGATGCTAGCGGGAGGGCCGTCTACAATGAGCAGTTCTTC.

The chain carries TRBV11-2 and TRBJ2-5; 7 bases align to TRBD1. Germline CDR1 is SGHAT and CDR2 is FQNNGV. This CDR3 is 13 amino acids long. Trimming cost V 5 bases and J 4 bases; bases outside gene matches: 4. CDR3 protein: CASSTDRRETQYF. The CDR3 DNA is TGTGCCAGCAGCACGGACAGGAGAGAGACCCAGTACTTC. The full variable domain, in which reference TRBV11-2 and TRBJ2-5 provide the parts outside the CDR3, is EAGVAQSPRYKIIEKRQSVAFWCNPISGHATLYWYQQILGQGPKLLIQFQNNGVVDDSQLPKDRFSAERLKGVDSTLKIQPAKLEDSAVYLCASSTDRRETQYFGPGTRLLVL.

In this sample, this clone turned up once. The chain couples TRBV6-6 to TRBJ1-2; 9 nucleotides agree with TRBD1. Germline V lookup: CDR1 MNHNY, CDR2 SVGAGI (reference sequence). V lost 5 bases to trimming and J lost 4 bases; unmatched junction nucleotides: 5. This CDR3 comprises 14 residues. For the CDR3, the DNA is TGTGCCAGCAGTCGCGGGACAGGGAGCTATGGCTACACCTTC. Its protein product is CASSRGTGSYGYTF.

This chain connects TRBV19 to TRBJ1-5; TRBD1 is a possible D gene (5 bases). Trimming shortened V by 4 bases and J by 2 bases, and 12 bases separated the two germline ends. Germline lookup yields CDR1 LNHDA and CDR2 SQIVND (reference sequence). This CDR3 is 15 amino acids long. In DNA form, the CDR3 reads TGTGCCAGTAGTAATCAATGGGGGGGCAATCAGCCCCAGCATTTT. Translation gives CASSNQWGGNQPQHF.

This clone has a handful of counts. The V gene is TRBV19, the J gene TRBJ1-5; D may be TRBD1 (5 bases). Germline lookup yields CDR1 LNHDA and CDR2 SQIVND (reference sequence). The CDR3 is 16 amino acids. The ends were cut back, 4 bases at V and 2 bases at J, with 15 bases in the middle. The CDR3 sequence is CASSTSGTLGNQPQHF. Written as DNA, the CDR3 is TGTGCCAGTAGTACCTCAGGGACGTTGGGCAATCAGCCCCAGCATTTT.

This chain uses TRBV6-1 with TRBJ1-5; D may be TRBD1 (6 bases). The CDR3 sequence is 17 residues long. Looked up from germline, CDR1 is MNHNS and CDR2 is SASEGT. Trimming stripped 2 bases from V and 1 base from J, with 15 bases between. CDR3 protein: CASSERRDTRSNQPQHF. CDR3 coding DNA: TGTGCCAGCAGTGAACGCCGGGACACAAGAAGCAATCAGCCCCAGCATTTT.

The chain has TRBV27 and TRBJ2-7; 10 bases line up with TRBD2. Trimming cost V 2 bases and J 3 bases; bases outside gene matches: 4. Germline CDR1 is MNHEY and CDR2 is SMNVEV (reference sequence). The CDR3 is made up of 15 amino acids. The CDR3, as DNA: TGTGCCAGCAGTTTAAGCGGGGGGGCCGGCTACGAGCAGTACTTC. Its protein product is CASSLSGGAGYEQYF.

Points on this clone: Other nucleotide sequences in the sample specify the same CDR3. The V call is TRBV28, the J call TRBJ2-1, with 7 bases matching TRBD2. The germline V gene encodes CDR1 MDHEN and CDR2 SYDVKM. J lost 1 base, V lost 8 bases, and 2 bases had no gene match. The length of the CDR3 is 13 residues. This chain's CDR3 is CASHGGSYNEQFF. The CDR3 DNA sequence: TGTGCCAGCCACGGGGGGTCCTACAATGAGCAGTTCTTC.